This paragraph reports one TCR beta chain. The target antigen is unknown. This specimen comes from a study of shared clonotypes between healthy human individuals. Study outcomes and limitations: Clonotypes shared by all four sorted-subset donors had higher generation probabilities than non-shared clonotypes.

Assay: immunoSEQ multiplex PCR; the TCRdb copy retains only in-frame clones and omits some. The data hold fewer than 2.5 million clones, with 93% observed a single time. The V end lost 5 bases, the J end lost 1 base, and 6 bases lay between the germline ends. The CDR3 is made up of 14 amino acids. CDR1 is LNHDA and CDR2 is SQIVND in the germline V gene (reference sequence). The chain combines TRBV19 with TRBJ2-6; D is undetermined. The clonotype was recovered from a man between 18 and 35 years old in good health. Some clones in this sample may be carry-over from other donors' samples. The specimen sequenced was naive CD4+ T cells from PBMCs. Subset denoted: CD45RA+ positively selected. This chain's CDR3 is CASSVRSGANVLTF. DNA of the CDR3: TGTGCCAGTAGTGTGCGATCTGGGGCCAACGTCCTGACTTTC.